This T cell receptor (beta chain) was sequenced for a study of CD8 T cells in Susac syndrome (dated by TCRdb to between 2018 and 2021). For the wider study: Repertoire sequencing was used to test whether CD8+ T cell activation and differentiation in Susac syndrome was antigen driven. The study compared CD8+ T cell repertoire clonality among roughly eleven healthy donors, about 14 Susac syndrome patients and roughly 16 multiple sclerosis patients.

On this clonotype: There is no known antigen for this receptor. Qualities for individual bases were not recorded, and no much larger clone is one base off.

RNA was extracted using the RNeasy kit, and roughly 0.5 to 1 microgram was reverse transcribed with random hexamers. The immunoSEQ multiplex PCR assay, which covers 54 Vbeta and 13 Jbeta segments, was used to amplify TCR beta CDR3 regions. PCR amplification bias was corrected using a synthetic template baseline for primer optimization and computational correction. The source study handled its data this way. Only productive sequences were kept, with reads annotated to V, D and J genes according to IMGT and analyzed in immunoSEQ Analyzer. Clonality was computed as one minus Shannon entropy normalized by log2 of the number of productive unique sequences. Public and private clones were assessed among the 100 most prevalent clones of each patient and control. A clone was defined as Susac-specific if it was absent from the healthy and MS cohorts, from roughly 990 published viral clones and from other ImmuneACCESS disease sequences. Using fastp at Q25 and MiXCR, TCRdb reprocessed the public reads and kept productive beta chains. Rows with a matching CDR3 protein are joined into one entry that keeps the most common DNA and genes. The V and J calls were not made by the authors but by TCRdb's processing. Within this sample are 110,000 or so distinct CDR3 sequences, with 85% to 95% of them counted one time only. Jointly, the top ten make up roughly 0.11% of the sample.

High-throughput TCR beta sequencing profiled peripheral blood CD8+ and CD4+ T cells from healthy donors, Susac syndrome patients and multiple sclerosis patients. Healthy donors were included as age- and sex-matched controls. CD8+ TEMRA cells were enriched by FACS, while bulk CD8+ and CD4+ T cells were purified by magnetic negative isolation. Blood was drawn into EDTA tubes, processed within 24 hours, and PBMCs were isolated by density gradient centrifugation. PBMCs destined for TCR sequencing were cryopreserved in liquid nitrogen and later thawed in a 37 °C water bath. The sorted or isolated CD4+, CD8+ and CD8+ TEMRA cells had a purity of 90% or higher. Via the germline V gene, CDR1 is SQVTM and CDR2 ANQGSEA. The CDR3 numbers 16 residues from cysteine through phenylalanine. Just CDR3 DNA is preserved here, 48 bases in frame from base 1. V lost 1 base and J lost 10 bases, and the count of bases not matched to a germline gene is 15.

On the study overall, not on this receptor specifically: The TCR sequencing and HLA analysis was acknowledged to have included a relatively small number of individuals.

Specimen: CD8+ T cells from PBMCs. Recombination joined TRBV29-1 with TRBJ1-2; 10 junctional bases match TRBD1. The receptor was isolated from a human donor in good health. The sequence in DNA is TGCAGCGTTGAAGCCGCAATGTCGGACAGGGGGTTCGTCTACACCTTC. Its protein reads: CSVEAAMSDRGFVYTF.